Below, 29 T cell receptor beta chains from the same sample are listed, as sequenced in a study of T cell responses to AZD1222 COVID-19 vaccine. Profiling relied on immunoSEQ multiplex PCR, and the TCRdb table lists in-frame clones only, not all of them. Among roughly 150,000 clones listed, almost 90% were seen once. Material: peripheral blood, obtained on day 0 of AZD1222 vaccination. The receptors were sampled from an adult in good health.

This clone was detected only once. This chain joins TRBV9 and TRBJ2-5; 11 bases agree with TRBD2. V lost 5 bases, J lost 3 bases, and 6 bases stayed unmatched. The length of the CDR3 is 15 residues. In germline, CDR1 is SGDLS, CDR2 YYNGEE. This CDR3 is CASRPSGGPEETQYF. The CDR3 nucleotides are TGTGCCAGCAGACCTAGCGGGGGGCCTGAAGAGACCCAGTACTTC.

This clone showed up just once. The chain is built from TRBV7-6 and TRBJ2-3; TRBD2 matches 7 bases. This CDR3 region has 16 residues. In germline, CDR1 is SGHVS, CDR2 FNYEAQ. The ends lost 5 bases at V and 4 bases at J; junction bases unmatched: 12. The CDR3 nucleotides are TGTGCCAGCAGCCCCGTCACCGTAGCGGGTGCAGATACGCAGTATTTT. This gives the protein CASSPVTVAGADTQYF.

The chain couples TRBV6-5 to TRBJ1-1; tentatively, D is TRBD1 (6 bases). Trimming left V 0 bases short and J 8 bases short, with 16 bases between. This CDR3 contains 15 residues. Germline V gene data show CDR1 as MNHEY and CDR2 as SVGAGI. The CDR3 is CASSYSSGVVYEAFF. CDR3 nucleotides: TGTGCCAGCAGTTACTCTTCAGGGGTGGTCTACGAAGCTTTCTTT.

V is TRBV3-1 (or the pseudogene TRBV3-2) and J is TRBJ2-3; possibly TRBD2 for D (6 bases). Trimming pared 8 bases from V and 8 bases from J, leaving 14 bases between. CDR1 is LGHDT, CDR2 YNNKEL, per germline (reference sequence). The CDR3 consists of 12 residues. The CDR3 region has the DNA TGTGCCAGCGGGCAGGAGGGCCGTACGCAGTATTTT. Translating gives CASGQEGRTQYF.

The rearrangement uses TRBV5-6 and TRBJ2-6, with D maybe TRBD1 (6 bases). V lost 0 bases and J 0 bases, leaving 16 bases between the germline ends. This CDR3 spans 19 amino acids. Germline V gene lookup returns CDR1 SGHDT and CDR2 YYEEEE. CDR3 residues: CASSLAGQGLHSGANVLTF. In nucleotides, the CDR3 is TGTGCCAGCAGCTTGGCAGGGCAGGGGCTACACTCTGGGGCCAACGTCCTGACTTTC.

V gene TRBV5-6 combines with J gene TRBJ1-1; 8 bases are a match to TRBD1. Germline CDR1 is SGHDT and CDR2 is YYEEEE. This CDR3 contains 15 residues. The J segment lost 1 base and the V segment lost 3 bases, leaving 5 bases of the junction unmatched. The CDR3 loop is CASSWGTGQNTEAFF. The CDR3 nucleotides are TGTGCCAGCAGCTGGGGGACAGGCCAGAACACTGAAGCTTTCTTT.

This chain joins TRBV20-1 and TRBJ1-1; D is unresolved. Germline-derived CDR1 and CDR2 are DFQATT and SNEGSKA (reference sequence). The CDR3 runs to 11 residues. The V gene lost 7 bases and the J gene lost 1 base, with 7 bases spanning the gap. The CDR3 sequence: CSGSGNTEAFF. The CDR3 DNA reads TGCAGTGGGTCAGGGAACACTGAAGCTTTCTTT.

For this clone: Other DNA variants within this sample encode the same CDR3. V gene TRBV5-8 combines with J gene TRBJ2-3; 16 positions match TRBD2. CDR3 length equals 17 residues. Germline V gene sequence: CDR1 SGHTS, CDR2 YDEGEE. V lost 3 bases, J lost 3 bases, and 4 bases stayed unmatched. The CDR3 nucleotides read TGTGCCAGCAGCTCGGGACTAGCGGGGGGGAGTACAGATACGCAGTATTTT. It translates to CASSSGLAGGSTDTQYF.

The V gene is TRBV16, the J gene TRBJ1-5; 7 bases map to TRBD1. Germline V gene lookup returns CDR1 KGHSY and CDR2 FQNENV. CDR3 size: 15 residues. The V gene end was trimmed by 3 bases and the J gene end by 3 bases; junction bases not matched to a gene: 5. CDR3 residues: CASSQTGFSNQPQHF. As DNA, the CDR3 is TGTGCCAGCAGCCAGACAGGGTTTTCCAATCAGCCCCAGCATTTT.

The DNA for the CDR3 is TGTGCCAGCTGGACAGGGAACACTGAAGCTTTCTTT. It codes for CASWTGNTEAFF. The chain links TRBV28 to TRBJ1-1; 7 nucleotides align to TRBD1. Per the germline V gene, CDR1 is MDHEN and CDR2 is SYDVKM. This CDR3 has 12 residues. V lost 8 bases and J lost 1; bases outside the gene matches: 1.

V and J are TRBV6-5 and TRBJ1-1; possibly TRBD1 for D (6 bases). From germline, CDR1 is MNHEY and CDR2 SVGAGI. The CDR3 covers 15 residues. V was pared by 4 bases and J by 4 bases, with 16 bases between. CDR3 amino acids: CASSFSPQGFTEAFF. The CDR3 DNA reads as TGTGCCAGCAGTTTTTCTCCCCAGGGGTTCACTGAAGCTTTCTTT.

V gene TRBV7-9 combines with J gene TRBJ1-6; a possible D gene is TRBD1 (5 bases). Germline V gives CDR1 SEHNR, CDR2 FQNEAQ (reference sequence). The CDR3 contains 14 residues. Trimming took off 5 bases at V and 8 bases at J, with 13 bases between the two ends. The DNA for the CDR3 is TGTGCCAGCAGCACAGACAGCCAGTATTCACCCCTCCACTTT. This translates into CASSTDSQYSPLHF.

This clone came up a few times. The chain recombines TRBV19 with TRBJ1-6; D not resolved. The germline V and J ends were trimmed by 5 bases and 3 bases, with 14 bases remaining between them. The germline CDR1 and CDR2 sequences are LNHDA and SQIVND (reference sequence). CDR3 size: 16 residues. The CDR3 protein is CASSVPDGSYNSPLHF. The CDR3, as DNA: TGTGCCAGTAGTGTTCCAGACGGCAGCTATAATTCACCCCTCCACTTT.

The chain is built from TRBV29-1 and TRBJ1-2, with 9 bases aligning to TRBD1. Per germline, CDR1 SQVTM and CDR2 ANQGSEA. This CDR3 has 14 amino acids. The junction had 6 bases not matched to a gene; V was cut back by 3 bases and J by 4 bases. The CDR3 DNA sequence: TGCAGCGTTGATTCGGACAGGGGAACCTATGGCTACACCTTC. The encoded protein is CSVDSDRGTYGYTF.

This rearrangement joins TRBV6-5 to TRBJ1-1; D possibly corresponds to TRBD1 (5 bases). The germline gives CDR1 MNHEY, CDR2 SVGAGI. V was pared by 5 bases and J by 10 bases, with 11 bases between. The CDR3 covers 11 residues. Here the CDR3 reads CASSPGRGAFF. Here the CDR3 DNA reads TGTGCCAGCAGTCCGGGACGCGGAGCTTTCTTT.

The chain carries TRBV29-1 and TRBJ1-2; D unresolved. The V gene lost 2 bases and the J gene lost 0 bases, with 4 bases spanning the gap. The length of the CDR3 is 12 residues. The germline CDR1 and CDR2 sequences are SQVTM and ANQGSEA. The CDR3 DNA sequence: TGCAGCGTTGAAAAGTCTAACTATGGCTACACCTTC. Its protein product is CSVEKSNYGYTF.

V is TRBV2 and J is TRBJ1-4; D possibly corresponds to TRBD1 (6 bases). V lost 5 bases to trimming and J lost 2 bases, with 12 bases between them. Germline CDR1 is SNHLY and CDR2 is FYNNEI. The CDR3 runs 15 residues. DNA for the CDR3: TGTGCCAGCAGTAACAGACAGGCGACTAATGAAAAACTGTTTTTT. It translates to CASSNRQATNEKLFF. Based on the CDR3 plus reference TRBV2 and TRBJ1-4, the full variable domain is EPEVTQTPSHQVTQMGQEVILRCVPISNHLYFYWYRQILGQKVEFLVSFYNNEISEKSEIFDDQFSVERPDGSNFTLKIRSTKLEDSAMYFCASSNRQATNEKLFFGSGTQLSVL.

This clone showed up just once. This sequence joins TRBV6-5 and TRBJ1-4; D not resolved. V lost 8 bases and J lost 6, with 13 bases in between. The CDR3 has 13 amino acids. Germline V gives CDR1 MNHEY, CDR2 SVGAGI. The CDR3 DNA reads as TGTGCCAGCGGGAAAGAATGGGATGAAAAACTGTTTTTT. It specifies CASGKEWDEKLFF.

DNA of the CDR3: TGTGCCACCAGTGATTCGGGACAGGGGACAGCTTTCTTT. Translated: CATSDSGQGTAFF. V gene TRBV24-1 combines with J gene TRBJ1-1, with TRBD1 matching over 10 bases. V lost 2 bases to trimming and J lost 10 bases; unmatched junction nucleotides: 3. This CDR3 contains 13 residues. Per germline, CDR1 KGHDR and CDR2 SFDVKD.

The gene calls are TRBV19 and TRBJ1-2; 8 nucleotides match TRBD1. The CDR3 runs 15 residues. In germline, CDR1 is LNHDA, CDR2 SQIVND (reference sequence). V dropped 6 bases and J dropped 2; count of bases not matched to a gene: 8. CDR3 sequence (DNA): TGTGCCAGTAGCAACGGGGCAGGGGGCAACTATGGCTACACCTTC. Its translation: CASSNGAGGNYGYTF.

The gene calls are TRBV7-8 and TRBJ1-2, with a possible D match to TRBD1 (5 bases). Per germline, CDR1 SGHVS and CDR2 FQNEAQ. This CDR3 comprises 13 residues. The V end lost 5 bases, the J end lost 6 bases, and 13 bases lay between the germline ends. The CDR3 region has the DNA TGTGCCAGCAGCATTAGGGGTGGGAATGGCTACACCTTC. This encodes CASSIRGGNGYTF.

The gene calls are TRBV7-9 and TRBJ2-2; tentatively, D is TRBD1 or TRBD2 (5 bases each). Trimming cost V 5 bases and J 0 bases, with 10 bases left between them. CDR3 size: 15 residues. Germline values: CDR1 SEHNR, CDR2 FQNEAQ (reference sequence). The CDR3 region has the DNA TGTGCCAGCAGCCCGGGGCTGACGAACACCGGGGAGCTGTTTTTT. This sequence encodes CASSPGLTNTGELFF.

This rearrangement joins TRBV7-2 to TRBJ1-1, with a weak D call TRBD1 (5 bases). CDR1 is SGHTA and CDR2 is FQGNSA in the germline V gene. The CDR3 length is 14 residues. Trimming left V 2 bases short and J 10 bases short, with 17 bases between. The CDR3 spells CASSLTGEPKGAFF. CDR3 in DNA: TGTGCCAGCAGCTTAACGGGGGAGCCCAAAGGAGCTTTCTTT.

This clone appeared a single time. The genes are TRBV2 and TRBJ2-2; D might be TRBD1 or TRBD2, each matching 5 bases. Trimming pared 5 bases from V and 0 bases from J, leaving 10 bases between. Germline lookup yields CDR1 SNHLY and CDR2 FYNNEI. This CDR3 comprises 15 residues. The CDR3 DNA reads as TGTGCCAGCAGTTACGGGACCTCGAACACCGGGGAGCTGTTTTTT. Translating gives CASSYGTSNTGELFF. The full variable domain, with the rest looked up from reference TRBV2 and TRBJ2-2, is EPEVTQTPSHQVTQMGQEVILRCVPISNHLYFYWYRQILGQKVEFLVSFYNNEISEKSEIFDDQFSVERPDGSNFTLKIRSTKLEDSAMYFCASSYGTSNTGELFFGEGSRLTVL.

The chain couples TRBV28 to TRBJ1-2; no clear D gene. Germline V lookup: CDR1 MDHEN, CDR2 SYDVKM. The CDR3 totals 13 residues. V lost 2 bases, J lost 2 bases, and 6 bases lay in between. CDR3 protein: CASSLDSNYGYTF. The CDR3 bases are TGTGCCAGCAGTTTAGACTCAAACTATGGCTACACCTTC.

The chain joins TRBV25-1 to TRBJ2-7; TRBD2 might be the D (6 bases). V lost 1 base, J lost 5 bases, and 15 bases lay in between. This CDR3 is built from 15 residues. The V gene's germline CDR1 is MGHDK and CDR2 SYGVNS. CDR3 nucleotides: TGTGCCAGCAGTGAATCGGACAAGGGCGGGAACGAGCAGTACTTC. It yields the protein CASSESDKGGNEQYF.

The CDR3 spells CASSLEGRANEQFF. The CDR3 coding sequence is TGTGCCAGCAGCTTAGAGGGCAGGGCTAATGAGCAGTTCTTC. J is TRBJ2-1 and V is TRBV7-9, with TRBD1 as a possible D gene (5 bases). The germline CDR1 and CDR2 sequences are SEHNR and FQNEAQ (reference sequence). V was pared by 1 base and J by 7 bases, with 11 bases between. This CDR3 has 14 residues.

This clone was counted once. The sample has other DNA sequences that encode this CDR3 too. The chain links TRBV9 to TRBJ1-2, with TRBD1 identical over 10 bases. Unmatched junction bases numbered 6, after V lost 4 bases and J lost 3 bases. The germline CDR1 and CDR2 sequences are SGDLS and YYNGEE. There are 15 residues in the CDR3. The CDR3 DNA follows: TGTGCCAGCAGCCCCCGGACAGGGGGGGACTATGGCTACACCTTC. As protein: CASSPRTGGDYGYTF.

The CDR3 here is CASSFPLGRGRLMNTEAFF. CDR3 DNA: TGTGCCAGCAGTTTCCCTCTGGGCAGGGGACGTCTGATGAACACTGAAGCTTTCTTT. The genes are TRBV28 and TRBJ1-1, with D possibly being TRBD1 (6 bases). Germline V gene lookup returns CDR1 MDHEN and CDR2 SYDVKM. CDR3 size: 19 residues. Trimming left V 3 bases short and J 0 bases short, with 23 bases between.